Following are 28 T cell receptor beta chains from one sample sequenced in a study of T cell responses to AZD1222 COVID-19 vaccine. The protocol was immunoSEQ multiplex PCR, while the TCRdb copy is restricted to in-frame clones and leaves out a portion. Counted here are around 31,000 clones, approximately 93% occurring once; the ten biggest clones make up under 60%. The starting material was peripheral blood, obtained on day 0 of AZD1222 vaccination. The source of these receptors is an adult in good health.

The J gene is TRBJ2-1, the V gene TRBV3-1 (or the pseudogene TRBV3-2); D is uncertain. Germline CDR1 and CDR2: LGHDT and YNNKEL (reference sequence). V was clipped by 1 base and J by 7 bases, with 17 bases between them. This CDR3 contains 16 residues. CDR3 region: CASSQAAAVGLNEQFF. DNA of the CDR3: TGTGCCAGCAGCCAAGCGGCGGCTGTGGGTCTGAATGAGCAGTTCTTC.

The rearrangement joins TRBV3-1 (or the pseudogene TRBV3-2) to TRBJ1-5; D is uncertain. The germline V gene has CDR1 LGHDT and CDR2 YNNKEL (reference sequence). The CDR3 has 16 amino acids. Trimming removed 1 base at V and 0 bases at J, with 10 bases between. In DNA, the CDR3 is TGTGCCAGCAGCCAAGGAGTTTGGGGTAGCAATCAGCCCCAGCATTTT. The encoded protein is CASSQGVWGSNQPQHF.

This sequence joins TRBV6-5 and TRBJ1-5, with D uncertain. The CDR3 has 14 residues. Germline V gene lookup returns CDR1 MNHEY and CDR2 SVGAGI. Trimming left V 7 bases short and J 1 base short, with 11 bases between. The CDR3 is CASKASGSNQPQHF. CDR3 nucleotide sequence: TGTGCCAGCAAAGCCAGCGGCAGCAATCAGCCCCAGCATTTT.

The V and J genes are TRBV5-1 and TRBJ2-1; 7 bases map to TRBD2. This CDR3 contains 12 residues. From germline, CDR1 is SGHRS and CDR2 YFSETQ. Unmatched junction bases numbered 0, after V lost 1 base and J lost 8 bases. The CDR3 region has the DNA TGCGCCAGCAGCTTGACTAGCGATGAGCAGTTCTTC. Protein sequence: CASSLTSDEQFF.

This clone has more than one count but fewer than ten. This rearrangement joins TRBV5-1 to TRBJ1-1; D gene uncertain. Germline values: CDR1 SGHRS, CDR2 YFSETQ. The CDR3 runs to 15 residues. Trimming took off 4 bases at V and 1 base at J, with 14 bases between the two ends. CDR3 loop: CASSASAAGNTEAFF. The CDR3 DNA sequence: TGCGCCAGCAGCGCCTCGGCGGCGGGGAACACTGAAGCTTTCTTT.

J is TRBJ1-2 and V is TRBV24-1; 9 nucleotides align to TRBD1. The CDR3 loop spans 14 amino acids. V was pared by 4 bases and J by 8 bases, with 7 bases of the junction left unmatched. Germline-derived CDR1 and CDR2 are KGHDR and SFDVKD. The CDR3, as DNA: TGTGCCACCAGTGAGGGTGGACAGGGGAAGGGCTACACCTTC. Translation: CATSEGGQGKGYTF.

The chain joins TRBV4-3 to TRBJ1-6, with D maybe TRBD1 (5 bases). CDR1 LGHNA and CDR2 YSLEER come from the germline V gene. The CDR3 has 13 residues. Trimming pared 1 base from V and 7 bases from J, leaving 5 bases between. CDR3 sequence: CASSQAGNSPLHF. DNA of the CDR3: TGCGCCAGCAGCCAAGCAGGGAATTCACCCCTCCACTTT.

The rearrangement joins TRBV6-5 to TRBJ1-1, with 11 bases that match TRBD1. CDR3 length: 15 residues. In germline, CDR1 is MNHEY, CDR2 SVGAGI. Trimming took 4 bases from V and 5 from J; bases not matched to a gene: 6. Here the CDR3 DNA reads TGTGCCAGCAGTTTCCGGACAGGGGGCGTAACTGAAGCTTTCTTT. This encodes CASSFRTGGVTEAFF.

The rearrangement uses TRBV7-2 and TRBJ2-7; 12 bases are a match to TRBD1. With 3 bases clipped from V and 3 bases from J, the junction kept 3 bases outside the gene matches. The germline V gene has CDR1 SGHTA and CDR2 FQGNSA. The CDR3 has 15 residues. This CDR3 reads CASSFGTGGGYEQYF. CDR3 nucleotide sequence: TGTGCCAGCAGCTTCGGGACAGGGGGCGGCTACGAGCAGTACTTC.

The chain has TRBV13 and TRBJ1-1; unclear D gene. The V gene lost 8 bases and the J gene lost 7 bases, with 20 bases spanning the gap. CDR3 length: 14 amino acids. Germline values: CDR1 PRHDT, CDR2 FYEKMQ (reference sequence). The CDR3 DNA reads as TGTGCCAGCGTCGACTACCCTCGCCTGGGTGAAGCTTTCTTT. It codes for CASVDYPRLGEAFF. Together with reference TRBV13 and TRBJ1-1, the CDR3 gives the full variable domain: AAGVIQSPRHLIKEKRETATLKCYPIPRHDTVYWYQQGPGQDPQFLISFYEKMQSDKGSIPDRFSAQQFSDYHSELNMSSLELGDSALYFCASVDYPRLGEAFFGQGTRLTVV.

The chain employs TRBV19 and TRBJ1-1; no clear D gene. V was trimmed by 7 bases and J by 1 base, leaving 13 bases between them. The CDR3 sequence is 14 residues long. Germline V CDR1 and CDR2: LNHDA, SQIVND (reference sequence). DNA of the CDR3: TGTGCCAGTAATAATAGGGCGGCGAACACTGAAGCTTTCTTT. Its translation: CASNNRAANTEAFF.

The chain employs TRBV5-8 and TRBJ2-2; D uncertain. The CDR3 covers 15 residues. Trimming removed 0 bases from V and 6 bases from J, with 12 bases in between. CDR1 SGHTS and CDR2 YDEGEE come from the germline V gene. CDR3 loop: CASSLAQRDPGELFF. As DNA, the CDR3 is TGTGCCAGCAGCTTGGCCCAAAGGGATCCCGGGGAGCTGTTTTTT.

V gene TRBV7-2 combines with J gene TRBJ2-1, with D perhaps TRBD1 (6 bases). Germline CDR1 reads SGHTA; CDR2 reads FQGNSA. The CDR3 is 14 residues long. V was cut by 3 bases and J by 9 bases, with 15 bases left in between. For the CDR3, the DNA is TGTGCCAGCAGCTTGATAACAGGGACGGGTGAGCAGTTCTTC. It is translated as CASSLITGTGEQFF. Full variable domain (remainder filled in from reference TRBV7-2 and TRBJ2-1): GAGVSQSPSNKVTEKGKDVELRCDPISGHTALYWYRQSLGQGLEFLIYFQGNSAPDKSGLPSDRFSAERTGGSVSTLTIQRTQQEDSAVYLCASSLITGTGEQFFGPGTRLTVL.

V gene TRBV4-3 combines with J gene TRBJ2-2; perhaps D is TRBD1 or TRBD2 (6 bases each). Trimming pared 0 bases from V and 0 bases from J, leaving 20 bases between. The CDR3 runs to 20 residues. The germline V gene encodes CDR1 LGHNA and CDR2 YSLEER. The CDR3 DNA sequence: TGCGCCAGCAGCCAAGATGCGGTCGTGAGGGGGGCGTCGAACACCGGGGAGCTGTTTTTT. Translating it yields CASSQDAVVRGASNTGELFF.

This sequence joins TRBV7-2 and TRBJ2-7; 7 bases map to TRBD1. Trimming removed 4 bases from V and 3 bases from J; junction bases left unmatched: 12. This CDR3 contains 16 residues. Germline-derived CDR1 and CDR2 are SGHTA and FQGNSA. The CDR3 DNA reads TGTGCCAGCAGCTCTAATGCCGGGACAGACTTCTACGAGCAGTACTTC. This translates into CASSSNAGTDFYEQYF.

V is TRBV19 and J is TRBJ1-3; tentatively, D is TRBD1 (6 bases). Germline CDR1 reads LNHDA; CDR2 reads SQIVND (reference sequence). Trimming removed 7 bases from V and 2 bases from J, with 12 bases in between. The CDR3 is 14 amino acids. The CDR3 DNA is TGTGCCAGTAAATCGGGGGGCACTGGAAACACCATATATTTT. Its protein is CASKSGGTGNTIYF.

V usage is TRBV19 and J usage is TRBJ1-1; D is ambiguous. V was trimmed by 8 bases and J by 1 base, leaving 8 bases between them. The CDR3 runs to 12 residues. The germline V gene has CDR1 LNHDA and CDR2 SQIVND (reference sequence). This chain's CDR3 is CASDTGNTEAFF. The CDR3, as DNA: TGTGCCAGTGATACGGGGAACACTGAAGCTTTCTTT.

The DNA of the CDR3 is TGTGCCAGCAGTTACACGTATGGGAACACTGAAGCTTTCTTT. The encoded protein is CASSYTYGNTEAFF. This chain uses TRBV6-5 with TRBJ1-1, with D uncertain. Trimming took 2 bases from V and 1 from J, leaving 8 bases between them. Germline lookup yields CDR1 MNHEY and CDR2 SVGAGI. The CDR3 length is 14 residues.

V and J are TRBV2 and TRBJ1-5; no firm D call. The germline V gene encodes CDR1 SNHLY and CDR2 FYNNEI. This CDR3 comprises 13 residues. Between the trimmed V and J ends, which lost 6 bases and 6 bases, there was a span of 12 bases. As DNA, the CDR3 is TGTGCCAGCAGGACAACAGTCGGTCAGCCCCAGCATTTT. Translated, it gives CASRTTVGQPQHF.

This clone was seen just once. The chain combines TRBV6-5 with TRBJ1-1; 8 nucleotides align to TRBD1. J lost 1 base, V lost 6 bases, and 4 bases had no gene match. Germline loops: CDR1 MNHEY, CDR2 SVGAGI. This CDR3 contains 14 residues. The CDR3 nucleotides read TGTGCCAGCAGGGCCAGGGGGCCGAACACTGAAGCTTTCTTT. Translation: CASRARGPNTEAFF.

CDR3 in DNA: TGCGCCAGCAGCCAAAACGCGGGACAGGGGAATCAGCCCCAGCATTTT. As protein: CASSQNAGQGNQPQHF. This sequence joins TRBV4-3 and TRBJ1-5, with 10 nucleotides matching TRBD1. Trimming removed 2 bases from V and 4 bases from J; junction bases left unmatched: 5. The CDR3 is made up of 16 amino acids. Germline V lookup: CDR1 LGHNA, CDR2 YSLEER.

CDR3 bases: TGCGCCAGCAGCTTGGCGGGGGGAGATACGCAGTATTTT. Amino acids: CASSLAGGDTQYF. The chain links TRBV5-1 to TRBJ2-3; 7 bases align to TRBD2. CDR1 and CDR2 from the germline V gene are SGHRS and YFSETQ. This CDR3 contains 13 residues. Trimming removed 0 bases from V and 5 bases from J; junction bases left unmatched: 0.

This chain joins TRBV7-8 and TRBJ1-3; D is uncertain. The CDR3 extends over 17 amino acids. Germline V gene data show CDR1 as SGHVS and CDR2 as FQNEAQ. Deletions cut 0 bases from V and 0 bases from J, with 12 bases between. The CDR3 spells CASSLAAGGNSGNTIYF. The CDR3 DNA is TGTGCCAGCAGCTTAGCGGCAGGTGGAAACTCTGGAAACACCATATATTTT.

This chain uses TRBV14 with TRBJ2-5; TRBD1 might be the D (8 bases). The CDR3 covers 16 residues. Germline V gene data show CDR1 as SGHDN and CDR2 as FVKESK. Trimming left V 4 bases short and J 4 bases short, with 19 bases between. CDR3: CASSPYTGGDRETQYF. As DNA, the CDR3 is TGTGCCAGCAGCCCTTATACAGGGGGGGATCGAGAGACCCAGTACTTC.

The genes are TRBV7-9 and TRBJ2-1, with D hard to call. The V end lost 1 base, the J end lost 7 bases, and 11 bases lay between the germline ends. Germline V lookup: CDR1 SEHNR, CDR2 FQNEAQ (reference sequence). This CDR3 has 14 amino acids. The CDR3 is CASSLEQRVNEQFF. CDR3 nucleotides: TGTGCCAGCAGCTTAGAACAGCGTGTGAATGAGCAGTTCTTC. Supplemented by reference TRBV7-9 and TRBJ2-1, the full variable domain reads DTGVSQNPRHKITKRGQNVTFRCDPISEHNRLYWYRQTLGQGPEFLTYFQNEAQLEKSRLLSDRFSAERPKGSFSTLEIQRTEQGDSAMYLCASSLEQRVNEQFFGPGTRLTVL.

This clone showed up just once. The rearrangement links TRBV30 to TRBJ2-5; D is undetermined. The V and J ends lost 2 bases and 2 bases respectively, with 9 bases between them. Germline loops: CDR1 GTSNPN, CDR2 SVGIG (reference sequence). This CDR3 has 13 amino acids. This CDR3 reads CAWSPGFQETQYF. The CDR3 DNA follows: TGTGCCTGGAGTCCCGGGTTTCAAGAGACCCAGTACTTC.

V gene TRBV3-1 (or the pseudogene TRBV3-2) combines with J gene TRBJ2-3, with TRBD2 as a possible D gene (5 bases). CDR1 is LGHDT and CDR2 is YNNKEL in the germline V gene (reference sequence). Between the trimmed V and J ends, which lost 2 bases and 2 bases, there was a span of 11 bases. CDR3 length equals 15 residues. The CDR3 loop is CASSQSGEITDTQYF. CDR3 in DNA: TGTGCCAGCAGCCAAAGCGGCGAAATCACAGATACGCAGTATTTT.

The gene calls are TRBV30 and TRBJ1-2; D gene uncertain. There are 16 residues in the CDR3. From germline, CDR1 is GTSNPN and CDR2 SVGIG (reference sequence). The germline V and J ends were trimmed by 3 bases and 0 bases, with 17 bases remaining between them. CDR3 coding DNA: TGTGCCTGGAGCAACCACCGACGGAATTCTAACTATGGCTACACCTTC. As protein: CAWSNHRRNSNYGYTF.